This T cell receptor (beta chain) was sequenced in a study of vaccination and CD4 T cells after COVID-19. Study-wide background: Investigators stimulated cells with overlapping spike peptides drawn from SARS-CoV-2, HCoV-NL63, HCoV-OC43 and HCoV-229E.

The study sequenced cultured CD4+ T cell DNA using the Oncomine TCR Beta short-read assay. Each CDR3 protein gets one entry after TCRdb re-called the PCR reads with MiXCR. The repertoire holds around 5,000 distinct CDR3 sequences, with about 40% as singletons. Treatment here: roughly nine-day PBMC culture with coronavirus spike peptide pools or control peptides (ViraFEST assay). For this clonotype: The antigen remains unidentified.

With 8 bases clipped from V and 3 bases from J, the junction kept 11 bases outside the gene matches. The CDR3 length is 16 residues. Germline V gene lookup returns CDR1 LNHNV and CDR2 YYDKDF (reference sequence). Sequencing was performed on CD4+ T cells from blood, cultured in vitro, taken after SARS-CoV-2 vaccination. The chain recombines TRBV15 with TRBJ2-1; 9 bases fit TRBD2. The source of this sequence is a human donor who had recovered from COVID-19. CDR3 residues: CATAPGTSLGYNEQFF. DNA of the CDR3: TGTGCCACCGCTCCCGGGACTAGCTTAGGCTACAATGAGCAGTTCTTC.